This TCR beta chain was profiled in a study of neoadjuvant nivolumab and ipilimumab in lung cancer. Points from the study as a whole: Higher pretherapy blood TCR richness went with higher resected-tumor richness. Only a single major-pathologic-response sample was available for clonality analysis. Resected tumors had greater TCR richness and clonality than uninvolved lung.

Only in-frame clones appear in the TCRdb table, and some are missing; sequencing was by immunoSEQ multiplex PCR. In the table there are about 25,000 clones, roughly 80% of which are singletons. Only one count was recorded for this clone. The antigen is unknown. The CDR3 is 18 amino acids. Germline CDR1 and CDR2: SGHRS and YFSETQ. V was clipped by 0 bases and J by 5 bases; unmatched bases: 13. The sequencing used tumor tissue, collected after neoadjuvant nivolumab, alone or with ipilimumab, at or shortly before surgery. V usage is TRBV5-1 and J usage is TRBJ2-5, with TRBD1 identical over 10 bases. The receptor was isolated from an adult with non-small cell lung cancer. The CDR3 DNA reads TGCGCCAGCAGCTTGGATGGGGACAGGGGAAGAGGGCGGGAGACCCAGTACTTC. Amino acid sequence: CASSLDGDRGRGRETQYF.